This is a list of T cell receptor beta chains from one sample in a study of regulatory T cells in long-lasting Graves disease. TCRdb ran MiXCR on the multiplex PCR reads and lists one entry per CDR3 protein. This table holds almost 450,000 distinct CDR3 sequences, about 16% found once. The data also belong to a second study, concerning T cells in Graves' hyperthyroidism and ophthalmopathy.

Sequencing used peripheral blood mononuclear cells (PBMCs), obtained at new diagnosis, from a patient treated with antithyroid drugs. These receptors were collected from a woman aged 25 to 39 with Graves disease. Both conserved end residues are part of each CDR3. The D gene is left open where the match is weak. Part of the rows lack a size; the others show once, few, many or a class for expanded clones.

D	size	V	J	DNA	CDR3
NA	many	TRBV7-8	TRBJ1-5	TGTGCCAGCAGCTTACGTGGGGACACTCTTCAACGGCCCCAGCATTTT	CASSLRGDTLQRPQHF
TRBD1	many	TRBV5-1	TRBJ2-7	TGCGCCAGCAGCTTCACCGGGACAGGGGGCAGCGAGCAGTACTTC	CASSFTGTGGSEQYF
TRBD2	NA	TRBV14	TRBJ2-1	TGTGCCAGCAGCCATAGGGGTAGCGGGATCTACAATGAGCAGTTCTTC	CASSHRGSGIYNEQFF
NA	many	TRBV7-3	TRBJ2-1	TGTGCCAGCAGCTTACTCGGGAGTGGGTACAATGAGCAGTTCTTC	CASSLLGSGYNEQFF
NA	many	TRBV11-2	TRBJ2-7	TGTGCCAGCAGCAATACTTTTAAGGACCGCTATTACGAGCAGTACTTC	CASSNTFKDRYYEQYF
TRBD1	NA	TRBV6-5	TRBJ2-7	TGTGCCAGCAGTTACGAGAGGGGGCCGTACGAGCAGTACTTC	CASSYERGPYEQYF
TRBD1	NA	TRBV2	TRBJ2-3	TGTGCCAGCAGGGACCCCTCAGGGGGTAGCACAGATACGCAGTATTTT	CASRDPSGGSTDTQYF
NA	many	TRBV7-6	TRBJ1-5	TGTGCCAGCAGCTCGAGCGGCGGGGGAGGAGGCCAGCCCCAGCATTTT	CASSSSGGGGGQPQHF
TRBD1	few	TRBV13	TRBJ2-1	TGTGCCAGCAGCTCGGACAGGGGGCAGGGTGAGCAGTTCTTC	CASSSDRGQGEQFF
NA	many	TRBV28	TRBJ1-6	TGTGCCAGCAGTTTTCGACAGAACAATTCACCCCTCCACTTT	CASSFRQNNSPLHF